What follows are 20 T cell receptor beta chains derived from one specimen sequenced in a study of shared clonotypes between healthy human individuals. The table came from immunoSEQ multiplex PCR; TCRdb's copy has only in-frame clones and leaves some out. Among approximately 2,000,000 clones listed, 85% to 95% were seen once. Material for sequencing was naive CD4+ T cells from PBMCs. Indicated subset: CD45RA+ positively selected. The receptors derive from a man aged 18 to 35 in good health. Some clones in this sample may be carry-over from other donors' samples.

This rearrangement joins TRBV15 to TRBJ1-4, with 10 positions matching TRBD1. Germline-derived CDR1 and CDR2 are LNHNV and YYDKDF (reference sequence). V gave up 0 bases and J gave up 7 bases; unmatched junction bases: 5. This CDR3 comprises 16 residues. The CDR3 bases are TGTGCCACCAGCAGAGATGGGACAGGGGTTAGTGAAAAACTGTTTTTT. It translates to CATSRDGTGVSEKLFF.

The CDR3 here is CASSFQGQETQYF. CDR3 DNA sequence: TGTGCCAGCAGCTTCCAGGGGCAAGAGACCCAGTACTTC. J is TRBJ2-5 and V is TRBV5-4, with D maybe TRBD1 (6 bases). Germline V gene sequence: CDR1 SGHNT, CDR2 YYREEE (reference sequence). Between the trimmed V and J ends, which lost 2 bases and 2 bases, there was a span of 7 bases. The CDR3 sequence is 13 residues long.

With regard to this clone: Additional DNA sequences in this sample encode the identical CDR3. CDR3 nucleotide sequence: TGCGCCAGCAGCCCTGGACTAGCGGGAGGGCCAGATACGCAGTATTTT. Residues: CASSPGLAGGPDTQYF. The rearrangement uses TRBV5-1 and TRBJ2-3; 15 bases are a match to TRBD2. The CDR3 runs 16 residues. Trimming at V came to 4 bases and at J to 4 bases, leaving 4 bases not matched to a gene. CDR1 is SGHRS, CDR2 YFSETQ, per germline.

The gene calls are TRBV18 and TRBJ1-1; D gene uncertain. V was cut by 6 bases and J by 0 bases, with 14 bases left in between. This CDR3 region has 15 residues. The germline V gene has CDR1 KGHSH and CDR2 LQKENI. The CDR3: CASSDNQAVNTEAFF. The CDR3 DNA reads as TGTGCCAGCTCCGACAATCAGGCCGTGAACACTGAAGCTTTCTTT.

V and J are TRBV29-1 and TRBJ1-2; TRBD1 aligns across 9 bases. This CDR3 is 13 amino acids long. The germline V gene has CDR1 SQVTM and CDR2 ANQGSEA. V was pared by 5 bases and J by 4 bases, with 5 bases of the junction left unmatched. This CDR3 is CSVWGQGTYGYTF. The CDR3 DNA reads as TGCAGCGTTTGGGGACAGGGAACCTATGGCTACACCTTC.

The rearrangement uses TRBV9 and TRBJ1-3, with D unresolved. Between the trimmed V and J ends, which lost 2 bases and 0 bases, there was a span of 12 bases. The germline V gene encodes CDR1 SGDLS and CDR2 YYNGEE. The CDR3 extends over 16 amino acids. CDR3 coding DNA: TGTGCCAGCAGCGTTGGATGGGCCAACTCTGGAAACACCATATATTTT. This codes for CASSVGWANSGNTIYF.

This chain connects TRBV9 to TRBJ2-3, with 7 nucleotides matching TRBD2. The CDR3 has 13 amino acids. After removal of 6 bases from V and 10 bases from J, the junction contained 11 bases not matched to a gene. Germline-derived CDR1 and CDR2 are SGDLS and YYNGEE. This chain's CDR3 is CASTGAGPGPQYF. For the CDR3, the DNA is TGTGCCAGCACCGGAGCGGGGCCCGGACCGCAGTATTTT.

The chain links TRBV7-9 to TRBJ1-4; no clear D gene. The CDR3 has 15 amino acids. The germline CDR1 and CDR2 sequences are SEHNR and FQNEAQ (reference sequence). The V end was cut by 8 bases, the J end by 5 bases, with 18 bases between. For the CDR3, the DNA is TGTGCCAGCGCTCCCGGTCTCCAGCCAAATGAAAAACTGTTTTTT. Its protein product is CASAPGLQPNEKLFF.

The genes are TRBV10-1 and TRBJ2-7; D remains ambiguous. Germline CDR1 reads WNHNN; CDR2 reads SYGVQD (reference sequence). This CDR3 is 14 amino acids long. The V end was cut by 3 bases, the J end by 3 bases, with 12 bases between. The DNA of the CDR3 is TGCGCCAGCAGTGATGTGAAAAGCGTCTACGAGCAGTACTTC. Translating it yields CASSDVKSVYEQYF.

The J gene is TRBJ2-2, the V gene TRBV10-1; perhaps TRBD1 as D (5 bases). Trimming removed 6 bases at V and 2 bases at J, with 10 bases between. From germline, CDR1 is WNHNN and CDR2 SYGVQD (reference sequence). This CDR3 has 14 residues. The CDR3 DNA sequence: TGCGCCAGCAGACCCCAGGGAAACACCGGGGAGCTGTTTTTT. Amino acids: CASRPQGNTGELFF.

The chain joins TRBV27 to TRBJ2-2, with TRBD1 as a possible D gene (5 bases). V lost 2 bases and J lost 5, with 12 bases in between. Germline V lookup: CDR1 MNHEY, CDR2 SMNVEV (reference sequence). The CDR3 is made up of 15 amino acids. This CDR3 reads CASSLRPGRTGELFF. CDR3 in DNA: TGTGCCAGCAGTTTAAGGCCAGGGCGGACCGGGGAGCTGTTTTTT.

Here the CDR3 DNA reads TGTGCCAGCTCACCACCGGACGTCGAAAAACTGTTTTTT. Protein: CASSPPDVEKLFF. This rearrangement joins TRBV18 to TRBJ1-4; D gene ambiguous. Germline values: CDR1 KGHSH, CDR2 LQKENI. Trimming stripped 0 bases from V and 8 bases from J, with 7 bases between. CDR3 length: 13 residues.

This clone was seen once. CDR3 region: CASTGRQGRTGELFF. Here the CDR3 DNA reads TGTGCCAGCACCGGGCGGCAGGGGCGCACCGGGGAGCTGTTTTTT. This chain uses TRBV13 with TRBJ2-2; possible D gene TRBD1, 6 bases. The V gene's germline CDR1 is PRHDT and CDR2 FYEKMQ (reference sequence). Trimming left V 7 bases short and J 4 bases short, with 16 bases between. This CDR3 has 15 amino acids.

The chain recombines TRBV7-9 with TRBJ2-5, with D possibly being TRBD1 (5 bases). The CDR3 sequence is 15 residues long. Germline V lookup: CDR1 SEHNR, CDR2 FQNEAQ (reference sequence). The V end was cut by 5 bases, the J end by 1 base, with 14 bases between. CDR3 region: CASSRQYSFQETQYF. In DNA, the CDR3 is TGTGCCAGCAGCCGACAGTACTCCTTCCAAGAGACCCAGTACTTC.

This sequence joins TRBV7-2 and TRBJ2-1; D ambiguous. CDR1 is SGHTA, CDR2 FQGNSA, per germline. V gave up 0 bases and J gave up 0 bases, with 12 bases separating them. This CDR3 spans 17 amino acids. CDR3 DNA: TGTGCCAGCAGCTTAGCAGCAAGCGCCCGCTCCTACAATGAGCAGTTCTTC. Translation: CASSLAASARSYNEQFF.

This clone was counted once. The genes are TRBV5-1 and TRBJ2-7; 9 nucleotides line up with TRBD1. This CDR3 contains 14 residues. Losses at the gene ends were 5 bases for V and 3 bases for J; bases not matched to a gene: 6. Germline lookup yields CDR1 SGHRS and CDR2 YFSETQ. DNA for the CDR3: TGCGCCAGCAGGTCCGGGACAGGGAGCTACGAGCAGTACTTC. Its protein is CASRSGTGSYEQYF.

Worth noting for this clone: Other DNA sequences in the sample encode the same CDR3. The chain employs TRBV5-1 and TRBJ2-5; TRBD1 agrees at 7 bases. Germline CDR1 SGHRS, CDR2 YFSETQ. The length of the CDR3 is 15 residues. V lost 0 bases to trimming and J lost 5 bases; unmatched junction nucleotides: 7. The CDR3, as DNA: TGCGCCAGCAGCTTGGGGCAGGGGGTGTGGGAGACCCAGTACTTC. Amino acids: CASSLGQGVWETQYF. The full variable domain, in which reference TRBV5-1 and TRBJ2-5 provide the parts outside the CDR3, is KAGVTQTPRYLIKTRGQQVTLSCSPISGHRSVSWYQQTPGQGLQFLFEYFSETQRNKGNFPGRFSGRQFSNSRSEMNVSTLELGDSALYLCASSLGQGVWETQYFGPGTRLLVL.

The gene calls are TRBV7-2 and TRBJ1-2; the D gene is possibly TRBD1 (5 bases). Trimming took 1 base from V and 8 from J, leaving 11 bases between them. There are 13 residues in the CDR3. Germline V lookup: CDR1 SGHTA, CDR2 FQGNSA. The CDR3 sequence: CASSLVYKGGYTF. In DNA form, the CDR3 reads TGTGCCAGCAGCTTAGTGTACAAGGGGGGCTACACCTTC. Looking up the rest from reference TRBV7-2 and TRBJ1-2 gives the full variable domain: GAGVSQSPSNKVTEKGKDVELRCDPISGHTALYWYRQSLGQGLEFLIYFQGNSAPDKSGLPSDRFSAERTGGSVSTLTIQRTQQEDSAVYLCASSLVYKGGYTFGSGTRLTVV.

The V call is TRBV5-4, the J call TRBJ2-1, with D perhaps assigned TRBD1 or TRBD2 (5 bases each). V shed 4 bases and J shed 3 bases, with 14 bases lying between them. The CDR3 has 15 residues. Germline V lookup: CDR1 SGHNT, CDR2 YYREEE (reference sequence). The DNA of the CDR3 is TGTGCCAGCAGCCCACGGGACCAACTCTACAATGAGCAGTTCTTC. Protein product: CASSPRDQLYNEQFF. The variable domain in full, completed from reference TRBV5-4 and TRBJ2-1, reads ETGVTQSPTHLIKTRGQQVTLRCSSQSGHNTVSWYQQALGQGPQFIFQYYREEENGRGNFPPRFSGLQFPNYSSELNVNALELDDSALYLCASSPRDQLYNEQFFGPGTRLTVL.

This clone showed up just a few times. The rearrangement joins TRBV5-1 to TRBJ1-1, with D perhaps matching TRBD1 (6 bases). CDR3 size: 14 residues. Trimming cost V 2 bases and J 0 bases, with 8 bases left between them. Germline V gene sequence: CDR1 SGHRS, CDR2 YFSETQ. CDR3 residues: CASSFGQMNTEAFF. The CDR3 DNA is TGCGCCAGCAGCTTCGGACAGATGAACACTGAAGCTTTCTTT.